One sample yielded the 8 T cell receptor beta chains listed below, sequenced in a study of control samples from healthy donors and cancer patients. Profiling relied on immunoSEQ multiplex PCR, and the TCRdb table lists in-frame clones only, not all of them. The sample records 50,000 or so clones, 90% to 96% being singletons. The sequenced material came from blood. The receptors were gathered from a woman in her late teens or twenties in good health.

The genes are TRBV6-1 and TRBJ1-1; 11 bases fit TRBD1. Germline CDR1 MNHNS, CDR2 SASEGT. The V segment lost 3 bases and the J segment 10 bases; nucleotides outside the gene matches: 7. CDR3 length: 14 residues. In DNA form, the CDR3 reads TGTGCCAGCAGTGACCCGGGACAGGGGGTTTCAGCTTTCTTT. Its translation is CASSDPGQGVSAFF.

CDR3 residues: CATSDYQGSEAFF. The CDR3 DNA is TGTGCCACCAGTGATTATCAGGGTTCTGAAGCTTTCTTT. The V gene is TRBV24-1, the J gene TRBJ1-1, with TRBD1 as a possible D gene (5 bases). Looked up from germline, CDR1 is KGHDR and CDR2 is SFDVKD. The length of the CDR3 is 13 residues. Trimming removed 2 bases from V and 6 bases from J, with 9 bases in between.

This clone has a handful of counts. The CDR3 sequence is CASSLGGGLNTEAFF. CDR3 bases: TGTGCCAGCAGCTTAGGCGGCGGCCTGAACACTGAAGCTTTCTTT. The chain carries TRBV11-2 and TRBJ1-1; D ambiguous. The CDR3 extends over 15 amino acids. The ends were cut back, 1 base at V and 0 bases at J, with 9 bases in the middle. The germline V gene encodes CDR1 SGHAT and CDR2 FQNNGV.

This clone was seen a few times. V is TRBV5-1 and J is TRBJ1-1; D not certain. The V end lost 2 bases, the J end lost 4 bases, and 12 bases lay between the germline ends. CDR1 is SGHRS and CDR2 is YFSETQ in the germline V gene. CDR3 size: 14 residues. CDR3 DNA sequence: TGCGCCAGCAGCTTAGCCTCCAGCGGCACTGAAGCTTTCTTT. Protein sequence: CASSLASSGTEAFF.

The chain joins TRBV18 to TRBJ1-1; 7 nucleotides agree with TRBD1. Germline V gives CDR1 KGHSH, CDR2 LQKENI. The CDR3 covers 14 residues. With V trimmed by 1 base and J by 7 bases, 6 bases remained unmatched. CDR3: CASSPQGARGEAFF. In DNA, the CDR3 is TGTGCCAGCTCACCACAGGGGGCTAGAGGTGAAGCTTTCTTT. Filled out from reference TRBV18 and TRBJ1-1, the complete variable domain reads NAGVMQNPRHLVRRRGQEARLRCSPMKGHSHVYWYRQLPEEGLKFMVYLQKENIIDESGMPKERFSAEFPKEGPSILRIQQVVRGDSAAYFCASSPQGARGEAFFGQGTRLTVV.

The chain is built from TRBV3-1 (or the pseudogene TRBV3-2) and TRBJ2-6; TRBD1 agrees at 7 bases. The CDR3 covers 18 residues. The V gene end was trimmed by 6 bases and the J gene end by 1 base; junction bases not matched to a gene: 12. Germline loops: CDR1 LGHDT, CDR2 YNNKEL (reference sequence). This chain's CDR3 is CASRFGQEVLSGANVLTF. As DNA, the CDR3 is TGTGCCAGCAGATTCGGACAGGAGGTCCTTTCTGGGGCCAACGTCCTGACTTTC.

CDR3 residues: CASSQSGTGSAGELFF. The DNA for the CDR3 is TGTGCCAGCAGCCAATCAGGGACAGGGAGTGCCGGGGAGCTGTTTTTT. The V gene is TRBV16, the J gene TRBJ2-2, with 9 bases lining up with TRBD1. The germline V gene encodes CDR1 KGHSY and CDR2 FQNENV. The V gene end was trimmed by 0 bases and the J gene end by 6 bases; junction bases not matched to a gene: 5. CDR3 length: 16 residues.

V is TRBV5-4 and J is TRBJ2-5; 9 bases are shared with TRBD2. Germline CDR1 reads SGHNT; CDR2 reads YYREEE (reference sequence). V trimming: 2 bases; J trimming: 1 base; junction bases outside the gene matches: 6. This CDR3 is 16 amino acids long. The CDR3: CASSFPAGGPQETQYF. CDR3 coding DNA: TGTGCCAGCAGCTTCCCCGCGGGGGGGCCCCAAGAGACCCAGTACTTC.